This T cell receptor (beta chain) came from a study of blood T cell repertoires in COVID-19. Sequencing used immunoSEQ multiplex PCR; TCRdb keeps in-frame clones, though not all of them. The sample contains about 82,000 clones, around four fifths of which appear only once. The CDR3 has 15 amino acids. The germline V and J ends were trimmed by 4 bases and 4 bases, with 16 bases remaining between them. CDR1 is SEHNR and CDR2 is FQNEAQ in the germline V gene (reference sequence). This receptor was taken from a man aged 55 to 70 with COVID-19, enrolled during active disease. This chain links TRBV7-9 with TRBJ2-5, with D perhaps matching TRBD2 (6 bases). The sequenced material came from peripheral blood. This CDR3 reads CASSWGERIVETQYF. The CDR3 DNA is TGTGCCAGCAGCTGGGGGGAAAGGATCGTAGAGACCCAGTACTTC.